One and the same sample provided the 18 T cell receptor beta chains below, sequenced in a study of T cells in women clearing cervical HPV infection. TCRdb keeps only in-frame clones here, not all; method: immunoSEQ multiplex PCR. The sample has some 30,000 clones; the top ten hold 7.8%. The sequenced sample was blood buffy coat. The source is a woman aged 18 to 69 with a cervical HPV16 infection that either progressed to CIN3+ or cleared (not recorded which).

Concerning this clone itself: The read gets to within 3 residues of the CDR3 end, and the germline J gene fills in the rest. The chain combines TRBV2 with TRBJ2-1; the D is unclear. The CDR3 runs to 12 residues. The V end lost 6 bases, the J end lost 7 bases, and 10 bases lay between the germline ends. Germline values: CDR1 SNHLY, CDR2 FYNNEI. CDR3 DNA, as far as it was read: TGTGCCAGCAGCGCTGTGAGGAATGAG. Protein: CASSAVRNE. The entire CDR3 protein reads CASSAVRNEQFF.

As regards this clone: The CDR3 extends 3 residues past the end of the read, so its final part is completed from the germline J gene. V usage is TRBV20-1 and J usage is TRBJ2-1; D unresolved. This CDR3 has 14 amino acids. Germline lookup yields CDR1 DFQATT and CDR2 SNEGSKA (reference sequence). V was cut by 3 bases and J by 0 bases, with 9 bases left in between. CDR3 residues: CSASALSSYNEQFF. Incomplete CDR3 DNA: TGCAGTGCTAGCGCCCTTAGCTCCTACAATGAG.

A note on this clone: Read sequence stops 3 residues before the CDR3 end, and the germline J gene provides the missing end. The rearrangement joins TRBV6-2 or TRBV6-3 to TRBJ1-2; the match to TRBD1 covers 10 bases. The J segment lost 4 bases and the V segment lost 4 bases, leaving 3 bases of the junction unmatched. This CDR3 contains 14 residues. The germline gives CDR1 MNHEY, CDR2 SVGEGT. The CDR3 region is CASSSRDRGYGYTF. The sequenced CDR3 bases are TGTGCCAGCAGTTCCCGGGACAGGGGCTATGGC.

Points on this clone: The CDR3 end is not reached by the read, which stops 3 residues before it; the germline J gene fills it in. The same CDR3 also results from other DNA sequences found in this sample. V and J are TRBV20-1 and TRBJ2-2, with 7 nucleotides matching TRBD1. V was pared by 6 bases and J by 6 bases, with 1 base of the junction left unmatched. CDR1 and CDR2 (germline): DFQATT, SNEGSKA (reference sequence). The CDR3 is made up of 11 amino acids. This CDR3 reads CSAGTAGELFF. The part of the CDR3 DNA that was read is TGCAGTGCCGGGACAGCCGGGGAG.

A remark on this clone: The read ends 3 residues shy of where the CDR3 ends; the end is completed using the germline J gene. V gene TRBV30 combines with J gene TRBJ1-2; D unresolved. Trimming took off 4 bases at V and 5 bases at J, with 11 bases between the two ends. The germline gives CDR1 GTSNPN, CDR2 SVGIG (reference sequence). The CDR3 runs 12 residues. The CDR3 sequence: CAWKKTRYGYTF. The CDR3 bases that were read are TGTGCCTGGAAAAAAACTAGGTATGGC.

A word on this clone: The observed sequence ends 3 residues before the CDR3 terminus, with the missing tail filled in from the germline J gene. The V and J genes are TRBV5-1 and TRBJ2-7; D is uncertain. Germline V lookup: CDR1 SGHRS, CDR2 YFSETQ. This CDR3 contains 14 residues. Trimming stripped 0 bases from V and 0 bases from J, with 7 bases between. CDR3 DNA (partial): TGCGCCAGCAGCTTGGCCAGCGACTCCTACGAG. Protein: CASSLASDSYE. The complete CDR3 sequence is CASSLASDSYEQYF. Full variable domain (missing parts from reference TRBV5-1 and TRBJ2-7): KAGVTQTPRYLIKTRGQQVTLSCSPISGHRSVSWYQQTPGQGLQFLFEYFSETQRNKGNFPGRFSGRQFSNSRSEMNVSTLELGDSALYLCASSLASDSYEQYFGPGTRLTVT.

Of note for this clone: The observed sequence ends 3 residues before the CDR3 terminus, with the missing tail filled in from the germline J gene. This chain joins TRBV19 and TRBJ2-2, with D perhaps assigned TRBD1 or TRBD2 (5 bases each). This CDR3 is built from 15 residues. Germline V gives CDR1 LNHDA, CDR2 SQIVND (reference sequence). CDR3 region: CASSTFGQGEEKLFF. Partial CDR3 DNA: TGTGCCAGTAGTACTTTTGGTCAGGGAGAGGAAAAG.

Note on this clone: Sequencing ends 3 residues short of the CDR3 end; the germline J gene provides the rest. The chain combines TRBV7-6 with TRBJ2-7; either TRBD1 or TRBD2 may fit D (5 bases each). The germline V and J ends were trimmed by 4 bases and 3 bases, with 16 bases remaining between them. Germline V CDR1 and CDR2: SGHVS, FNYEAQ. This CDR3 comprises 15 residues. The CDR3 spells CASSSISEGIYEQYF. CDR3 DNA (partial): TGTGCCAGCAGCTCCATAAGTGAGGGGATCTACGAG.

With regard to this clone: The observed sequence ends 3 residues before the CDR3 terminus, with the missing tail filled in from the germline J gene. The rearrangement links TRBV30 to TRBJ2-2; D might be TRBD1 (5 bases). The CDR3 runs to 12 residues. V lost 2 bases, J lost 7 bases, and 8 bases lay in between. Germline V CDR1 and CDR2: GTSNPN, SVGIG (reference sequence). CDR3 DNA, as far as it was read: TGTGCCTGGAGTCAGGGTGGCGGGGAG. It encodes CAWSQGGGE. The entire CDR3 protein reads CAWSQGGGELFF. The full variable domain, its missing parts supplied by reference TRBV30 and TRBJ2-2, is SQTIHQWPATLVQPVGSPLSLECTVEGTSNPNLYWYRQAAGRGLQLLFYSVGIGQISSEVPQNLSASRPQDRQFILSSKKLLLSDSGFYLCAWSQGGGELFFGEGSRLTVL.

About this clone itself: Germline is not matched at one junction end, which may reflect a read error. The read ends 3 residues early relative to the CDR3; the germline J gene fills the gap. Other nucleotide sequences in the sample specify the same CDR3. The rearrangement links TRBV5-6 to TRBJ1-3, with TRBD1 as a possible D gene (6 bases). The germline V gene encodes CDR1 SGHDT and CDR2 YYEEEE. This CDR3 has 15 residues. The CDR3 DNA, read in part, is TGTGCCAGCAGCTGGGGGCTCAGCTCTGGAAACACA. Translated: CASSWGLSSGNT. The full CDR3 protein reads CASSWGLSSGNTIYF. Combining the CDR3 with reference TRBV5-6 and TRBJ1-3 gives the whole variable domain DAGVTQSPTHLIKTRGQQVTLRCSPKSGHDTVSWYQQALGQGPQFIFQYYEEEERQRGNFPDRFSGHQFPNYSSELNVNALLLGDSALYLCASSWGLSSGNTIYFGEGSWLTVV.

Incomplete CDR3 DNA: TGCAGTGCTAGAAAAACAGGGGGCCTATACGAG. It yields the protein CSARKTGGLYE. The full CDR3 protein reads CSARKTGGLYEQYF. The chain uses TRBV20-1 and TRBJ2-7, with 9 bases identical to TRBD1. The CDR3 end falls 3 residues outside the read, so it is completed with the germline J gene. V lost 2 bases and J lost 4; bases outside the gene matches: 6. Germline assignment: CDR1 DFQATT and CDR2 SNEGSKA (reference sequence). This CDR3 is built from 14 residues.

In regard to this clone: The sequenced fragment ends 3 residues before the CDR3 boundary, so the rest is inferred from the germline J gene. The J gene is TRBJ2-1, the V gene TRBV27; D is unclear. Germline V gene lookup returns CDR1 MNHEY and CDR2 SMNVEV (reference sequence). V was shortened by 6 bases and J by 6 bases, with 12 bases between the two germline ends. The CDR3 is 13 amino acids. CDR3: CASSPPSANEQFF. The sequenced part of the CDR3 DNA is TGTGCCAGCAGCCCCCCCAGCGCCAATGAG.

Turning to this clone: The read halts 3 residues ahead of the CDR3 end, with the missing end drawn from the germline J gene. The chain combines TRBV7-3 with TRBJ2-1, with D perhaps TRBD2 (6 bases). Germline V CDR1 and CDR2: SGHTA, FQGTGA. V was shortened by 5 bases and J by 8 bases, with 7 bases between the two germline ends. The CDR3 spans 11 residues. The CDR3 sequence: CASSGGDEQFF. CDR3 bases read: TGTGCCAGCAGCGGCGGGGATGAG.

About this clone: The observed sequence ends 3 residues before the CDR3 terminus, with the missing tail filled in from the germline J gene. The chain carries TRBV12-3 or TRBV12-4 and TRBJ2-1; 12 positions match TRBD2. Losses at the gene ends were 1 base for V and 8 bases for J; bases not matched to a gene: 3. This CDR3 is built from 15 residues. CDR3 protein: CASSLVASGRDEQFF. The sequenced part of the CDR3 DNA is TGTGCCAGCAGTTTAGTCGCTAGCGGGAGGGATGAG.

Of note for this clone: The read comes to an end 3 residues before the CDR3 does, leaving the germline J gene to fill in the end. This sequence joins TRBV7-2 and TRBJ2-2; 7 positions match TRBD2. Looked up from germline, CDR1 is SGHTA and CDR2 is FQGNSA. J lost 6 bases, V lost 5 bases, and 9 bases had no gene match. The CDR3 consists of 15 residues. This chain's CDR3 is CASSTRTRSAGELFF. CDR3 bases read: TGTGCCAGCAGCACGAGGACTAGGTCGGCCGGGGAG.

CDR3: CASRSIDYEQYF. The sequenced CDR3 bases are TGTGCCAGCAGAAGTATAGACTACGAG. V usage is TRBV2 and J usage is TRBJ2-7; D call uncertain. The read is 3 residues too short to cover the CDR3 end, so that end is filled in from the germline J gene. The V end lost 6 bases, the J end lost 3 bases, and 9 bases lay between the germline ends. The CDR3 has 12 residues. CDR1 and CDR2 from the germline V gene are SNHLY and FYNNEI.

CDR3 bases read: TGCAGTGCTAGAGACCTCAAATCCACGGGACTAGGCTACGAG. This sequence encodes CSARDLKSTGLGYE. The full-length CDR3 reads as CSARDLKSTGLGYEQYF. J is TRBJ2-7 and V is TRBV20-1, with TRBD2 identical over 8 bases. With the read ending 3 residues before the CDR3 end, the germline J gene is used to fill in that end. Trimming cost V 0 bases and J 3 bases; bases outside gene matches: 13. This CDR3 has 17 residues. Germline-derived CDR1 and CDR2 are DFQATT and SNEGSKA (reference sequence).

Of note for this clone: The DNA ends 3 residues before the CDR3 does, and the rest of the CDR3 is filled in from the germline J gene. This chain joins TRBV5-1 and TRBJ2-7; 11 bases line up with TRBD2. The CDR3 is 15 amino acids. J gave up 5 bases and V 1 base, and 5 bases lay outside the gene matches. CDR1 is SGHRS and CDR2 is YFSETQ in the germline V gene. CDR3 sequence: CASSLQTSGIHEQYF. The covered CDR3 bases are TGCGCCAGCAGCTTGCAGACTAGCGGGATCCACGAG.